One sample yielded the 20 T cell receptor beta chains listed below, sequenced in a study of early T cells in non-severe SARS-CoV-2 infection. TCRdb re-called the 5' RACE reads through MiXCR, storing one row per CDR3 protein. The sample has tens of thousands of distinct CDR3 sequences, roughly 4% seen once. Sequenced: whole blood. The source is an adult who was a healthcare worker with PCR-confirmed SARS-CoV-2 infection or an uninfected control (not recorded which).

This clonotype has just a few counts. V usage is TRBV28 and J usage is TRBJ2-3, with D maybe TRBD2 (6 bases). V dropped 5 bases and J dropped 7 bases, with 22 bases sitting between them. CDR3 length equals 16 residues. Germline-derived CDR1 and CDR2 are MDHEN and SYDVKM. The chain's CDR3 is CASSPSGGIGSNTQYF. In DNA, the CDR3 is TGTGCCAGCAGTCCATCAGGCGGGATTGGTTCCAATACGCAGTATTTT.

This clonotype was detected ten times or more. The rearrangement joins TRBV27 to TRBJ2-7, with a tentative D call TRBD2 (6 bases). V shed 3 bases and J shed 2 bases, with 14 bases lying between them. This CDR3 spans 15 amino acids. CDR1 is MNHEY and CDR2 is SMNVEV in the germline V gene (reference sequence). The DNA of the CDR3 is TGTGCCAGCAGTTTGACGTTAGCGGAAACCTACGAGCAGTACTTC. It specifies CASSLTLAETYEQYF.

The CDR3 spells CASSLEFETQYF. Written as DNA, the CDR3 is TGTGCCAGCAGCTTAGAGTTCGAGACCCAGTACTTC. J is TRBJ2-5 and V is TRBV13, with D unclear. V lost 1 base and J lost 5, with 5 bases in between. Germline-derived CDR1 and CDR2 are PRHDT and FYEKMQ (reference sequence). The CDR3 runs to 12 residues. Full variable domain (outside the CDR3, taken from reference TRBV13 and TRBJ2-5): AAGVIQSPRHLIKEKRETATLKCYPIPRHDTVYWYQQGPGQDPQFLISFYEKMQSDKGSIPDRFSAQQFSDYHSELNMSSLELGDSALYFCASSLEFETQYFGPGTRLLVL.

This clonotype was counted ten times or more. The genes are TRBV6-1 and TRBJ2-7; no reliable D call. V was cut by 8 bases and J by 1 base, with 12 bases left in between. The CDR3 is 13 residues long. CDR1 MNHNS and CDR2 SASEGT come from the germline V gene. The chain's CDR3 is CASHSSSSYEQYF. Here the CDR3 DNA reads TGTGCCAGCCACAGCAGCTCATCCTACGAGCAGTACTTC.

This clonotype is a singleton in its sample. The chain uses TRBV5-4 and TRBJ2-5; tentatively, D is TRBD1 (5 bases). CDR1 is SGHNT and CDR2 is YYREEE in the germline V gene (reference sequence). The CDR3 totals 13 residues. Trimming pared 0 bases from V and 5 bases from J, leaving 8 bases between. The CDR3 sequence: CASSLAGLETQYF. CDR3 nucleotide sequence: TGTGCCAGCAGCTTGGCAGGGCTGGAGACCCAGTACTTC.

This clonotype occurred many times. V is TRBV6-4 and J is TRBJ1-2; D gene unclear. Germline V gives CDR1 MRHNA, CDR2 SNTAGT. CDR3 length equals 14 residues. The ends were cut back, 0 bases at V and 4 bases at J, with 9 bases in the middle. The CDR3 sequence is CASSDSWPAYGYTF. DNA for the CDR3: TGTGCCAGCAGTGACTCGTGGCCTGCCTATGGCTACACCTTC.

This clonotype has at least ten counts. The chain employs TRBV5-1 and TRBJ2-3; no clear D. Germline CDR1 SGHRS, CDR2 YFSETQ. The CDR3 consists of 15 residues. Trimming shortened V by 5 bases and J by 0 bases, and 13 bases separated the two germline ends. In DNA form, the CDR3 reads TGCGCCAGCAGTTCGACACCTACTAGCACAGATACGCAGTATTTT. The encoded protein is CASSSTPTSTDTQYF.

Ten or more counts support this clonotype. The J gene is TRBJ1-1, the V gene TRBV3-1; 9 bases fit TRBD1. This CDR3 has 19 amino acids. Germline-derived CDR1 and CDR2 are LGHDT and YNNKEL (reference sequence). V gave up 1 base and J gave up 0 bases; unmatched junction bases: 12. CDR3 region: CASSQGPRTGVDMNTEAFF. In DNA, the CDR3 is TGTGCCAGCAGCCAAGGCCCAAGGACAGGGGTCGACATGAACACTGAAGCTTTCTTT.

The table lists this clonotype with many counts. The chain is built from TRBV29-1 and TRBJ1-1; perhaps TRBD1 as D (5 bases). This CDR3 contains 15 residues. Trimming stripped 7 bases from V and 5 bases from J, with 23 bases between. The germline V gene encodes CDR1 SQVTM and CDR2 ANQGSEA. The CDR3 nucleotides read TGCAGCGCCTGGGACCATCCATTTCGTGGGACTGAAGCTTTCTTT. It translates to CSAWDHPFRGTEAFF.

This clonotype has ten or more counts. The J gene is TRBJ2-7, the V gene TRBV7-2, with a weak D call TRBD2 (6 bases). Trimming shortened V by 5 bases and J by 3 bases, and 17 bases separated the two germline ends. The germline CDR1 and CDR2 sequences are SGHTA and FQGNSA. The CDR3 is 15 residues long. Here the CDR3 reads CASSHAAPGLYEQYF. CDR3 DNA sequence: TGTGCCAGCAGCCATGCTGCCCCGGGACTCTACGAGCAGTACTTC. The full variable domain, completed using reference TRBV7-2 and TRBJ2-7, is GAGVSQSPSNKVTEKGKDVELRCDPISGHTALYWYRQSLGQGLEFLIYFQGNSAPDKSGLPSDRFSAERTGGSVSTLTIQRTQQEDSAVYLCASSHAAPGLYEQYFGPGTRLTVT.

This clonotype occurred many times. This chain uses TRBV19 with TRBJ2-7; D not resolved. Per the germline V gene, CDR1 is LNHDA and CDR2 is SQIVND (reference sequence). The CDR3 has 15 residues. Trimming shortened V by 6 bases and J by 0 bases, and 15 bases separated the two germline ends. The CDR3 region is CASSLAPAISYEQYF. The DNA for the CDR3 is TGTGCCAGTAGCCTCGCCCCAGCGATCTCCTACGAGCAGTACTTC. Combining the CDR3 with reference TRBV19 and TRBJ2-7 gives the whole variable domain DGGITQSPKYLFRKEGQNVTLSCEQNLNHDAMYWYRQDPGQGLRLIYYSQIVNDFQKGDIAEGYSVSREKKESFPLTVTSAQKNPTAFYLCASSLAPAISYEQYFGPGTRLTVT.

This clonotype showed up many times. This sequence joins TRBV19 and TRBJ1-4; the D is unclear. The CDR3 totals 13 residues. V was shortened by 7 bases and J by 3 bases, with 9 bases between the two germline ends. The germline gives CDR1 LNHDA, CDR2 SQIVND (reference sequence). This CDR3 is CASMRSANEKLFF. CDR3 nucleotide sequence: TGTGCCAGTATGAGGTCGGCTAATGAAAAACTGTTTTTT.

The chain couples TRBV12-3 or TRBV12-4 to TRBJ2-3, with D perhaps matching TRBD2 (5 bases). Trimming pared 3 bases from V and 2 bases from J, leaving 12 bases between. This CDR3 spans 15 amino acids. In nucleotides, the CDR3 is TGTGCCAGCAGTTTCGGCGGGTTCTCCACAGATACGCAGTATTTT. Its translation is CASSFGGFSTDTQYF.

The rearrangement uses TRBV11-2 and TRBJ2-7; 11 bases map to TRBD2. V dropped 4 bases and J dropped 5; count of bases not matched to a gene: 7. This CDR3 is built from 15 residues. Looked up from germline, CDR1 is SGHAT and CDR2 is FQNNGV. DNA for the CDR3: TGTGCCAGCAGCTCGGATAGCGGGAGGGCCCACGAGCAGTACTTC. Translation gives CASSSDSGRAHEQYF.

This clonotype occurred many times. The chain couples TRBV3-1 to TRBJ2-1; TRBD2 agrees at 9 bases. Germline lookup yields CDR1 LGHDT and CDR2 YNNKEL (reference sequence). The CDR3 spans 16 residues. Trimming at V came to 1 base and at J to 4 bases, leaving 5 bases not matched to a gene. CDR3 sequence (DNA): TGTGCCAGCAGCCAAGGGGGACTAGCTAAATACAATGAGCAGTTCTTC. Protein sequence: CASSQGGLAKYNEQFF.

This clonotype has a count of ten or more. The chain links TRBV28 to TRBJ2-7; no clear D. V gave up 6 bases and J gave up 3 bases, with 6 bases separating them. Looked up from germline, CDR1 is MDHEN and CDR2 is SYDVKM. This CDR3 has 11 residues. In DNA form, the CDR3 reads TGTGCCAGCAGCCTAAACTACGAGCAGTACTTC. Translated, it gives CASSLNYEQYF.

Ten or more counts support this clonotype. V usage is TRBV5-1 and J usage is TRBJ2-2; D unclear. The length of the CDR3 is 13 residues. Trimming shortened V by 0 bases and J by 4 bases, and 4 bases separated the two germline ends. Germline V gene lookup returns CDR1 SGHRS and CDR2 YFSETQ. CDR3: CASSLAFTGELFF. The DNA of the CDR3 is TGCGCCAGCAGCTTGGCCTTCACCGGGGAGCTGTTTTTT. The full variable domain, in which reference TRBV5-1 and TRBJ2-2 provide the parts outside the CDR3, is KAGVTQTPRYLIKTRGQQVTLSCSPISGHRSVSWYQQTPGQGLQFLFEYFSETQRNKGNFPGRFSGRQFSNSRSEMNVSTLELGDSALYLCASSLAFTGELFFGEGSRLTVL.

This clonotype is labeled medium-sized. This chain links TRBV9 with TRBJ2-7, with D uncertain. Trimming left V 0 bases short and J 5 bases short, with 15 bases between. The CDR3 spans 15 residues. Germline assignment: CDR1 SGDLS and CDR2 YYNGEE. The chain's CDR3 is CASSVAGFRPHEQYF. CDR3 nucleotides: TGTGCCAGCAGCGTAGCCGGGTTCAGACCTCACGAGCAGTACTTC.

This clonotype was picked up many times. The CDR3 reads CASSLRTETHEQYF. As DNA, the CDR3 is TGTGCCAGCAGCCTGAGGACAGAAACCCACGAGCAGTACTTC. V usage is TRBV7-9 and J usage is TRBJ2-7; D is possibly TRBD1 (6 bases). Germline CDR1 is SEHNR and CDR2 is FQNEAQ (reference sequence). V was trimmed by 5 bases and J by 5 bases, leaving 16 bases between them. The CDR3 is 14 residues long.

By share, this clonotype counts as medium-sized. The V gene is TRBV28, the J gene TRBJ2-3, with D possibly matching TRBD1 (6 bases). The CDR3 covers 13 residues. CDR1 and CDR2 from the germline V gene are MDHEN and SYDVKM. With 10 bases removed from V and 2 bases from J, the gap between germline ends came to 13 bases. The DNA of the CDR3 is TGTGCCACCCGACAGGCCAACACAGATACGCAGTATTTT. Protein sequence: CATRQANTDTQYF.